One and the same sample provided the 10 T cell receptor beta chains below, sequenced in a study of blood T cell repertoires in COVID-19. Here immunoSEQ multiplex PCR was the method, and the copy in TCRdb shows in-frame clones only, minus some. The sample shows 300,000 to 400,000 clones, 85% of them seen only once. Specimen: peripheral blood. The receptors were sampled from a human donor in a cohort sampled during active COVID-19.

The rearrangement uses TRBV30 and TRBJ1-1; D is unclear. Germline V gives CDR1 GTSNPN, CDR2 SVGIG (reference sequence). The CDR3 sequence is 15 residues long. V lost 4 bases, J lost 3 bases, and 18 bases lay in between. Here the CDR3 reads CAWTPPRGSYTEAFF. CDR3 DNA sequence: TGTGCCTGGACCCCCCCCCGGGGTTCGTACACTGAAGCTTTCTTT.

The chain joins TRBV7-9 to TRBJ1-6, with 8 bases identical to TRBD1. In germline, CDR1 is SEHNR, CDR2 FQNEAQ (reference sequence). Germline trimming cut 5 bases from V and 8 bases from J; bases unmatched to any gene: 5. The CDR3 is 14 amino acids. The CDR3 spells CASSAGQGDSPLHF. In nucleotides, the CDR3 is TGTGCCAGCAGCGCCGGACAGGGCGATTCACCCCTCCACTTT.

The chain couples TRBV19 to TRBJ1-5, with TRBD1 matching over 9 bases. The CDR3 is 16 residues long. V gave up 6 bases and J gave up 0 bases; unmatched junction bases: 6. CDR1 LNHDA and CDR2 SQIVND come from the germline V gene (reference sequence). The CDR3 nucleotides read TGTGCCAGTAGGGACAGGGGAGGGCATAGCAATCAGCCCCAGCATTTT. This sequence encodes CASRDRGGHSNQPQHF. The full variable domain, completed using reference TRBV19 and TRBJ1-5, is DGGITQSPKYLFRKEGQNVTLSCEQNLNHDAMYWYRQDPGQGLRLIYYSQIVNDFQKGDIAEGYSVSREKKESFPLTVTSAQKNPTAFYLCASRDRGGHSNQPQHFGDGTRLSIL.

This clone was detected once. The genes are TRBV19 and TRBJ1-1; D unclear. CDR3 length equals 12 residues. Trimming removed 3 bases from V and 7 bases from J, with 9 bases in between. Per germline, CDR1 LNHDA and CDR2 SQIVND (reference sequence). CDR3 sequence (DNA): TGTGCCAGTAGTATTAGCACATATGAAGCTTTCTTT. Its translation is CASSISTYEAFF.

The rearrangement links TRBV3-1 (or the pseudogene TRBV3-2) to TRBJ2-7; 7 nucleotides match TRBD1. V lost 4 bases and J lost 7; bases outside the gene matches: 10. This CDR3 is 14 amino acids long. Germline CDR1 and CDR2: LGHDT and YNNKEL (reference sequence). CDR3 in DNA: TGTGCCAGCAGCCTTACGTACAGGGGCCGGGAGCAGTACTTC. This encodes CASSLTYRGREQYF.

This rearrangement joins TRBV9 to TRBJ2-2; TRBD2 is a possible D gene (6 bases). CDR1 is SGDLS and CDR2 is YYNGEE in the germline V gene. V lost 3 bases and J 8 bases, leaving 17 bases between the germline ends. The CDR3 has 15 residues. CDR3 sequence reads: CASSAQGLLGGELFF. CDR3 DNA sequence: TGTGCCAGCAGCGCCCAGGGACTCCTCGGGGGGGAGCTGTTTTTT.

This clone was picked up a small number of times. The V and J genes are TRBV2 and TRBJ2-7; D is possibly TRBD2 (5 bases). Looked up from germline, CDR1 is SNHLY and CDR2 is FYNNEI. The CDR3 contains 13 residues. Trimming removed 6 bases from V and 2 bases from J, with 11 bases in between. The CDR3 reads CASRDGGPYEQYF. The CDR3 DNA reads TGTGCCAGCAGGGACGGAGGCCCCTACGAGCAGTACTTC. Full variable domain (rest looked up from reference TRBV2 and TRBJ2-7): EPEVTQTPSHQVTQMGQEVILRCVPISNHLYFYWYRQILGQKVEFLVSFYNNEISEKSEIFDDQFSVERPDGSNFTLKIRSTKLEDSAMYFCASRDGGPYEQYFGPGTRLTVT.

The chain links TRBV27 to TRBJ1-2; D uncertain. The germline V gene has CDR1 MNHEY and CDR2 SMNVEV (reference sequence). The CDR3 runs 14 residues. V was trimmed by 4 bases and J by 3 bases, leaving 12 bases between them. This chain's CDR3 is CASSSRGSYYGYTF. DNA of the CDR3: TGTGCCAGCAGTTCCCGAGGCTCCTACTATGGCTACACCTTC.

The chain uses TRBV5-1 and TRBJ2-7; a weak D match, TRBD1 (6 bases). The CDR3 consists of 14 residues. The V end lost 4 bases, the J end lost 1 base, and 12 bases lay between the germline ends. Per the germline V gene, CDR1 is SGHRS and CDR2 is YFSETQ. The DNA for the CDR3 is TGCGCCAGCAGCCTCGAAGGACAGTCCTACGAGCAGTACTTC. Residues: CASSLEGQSYEQYF.

This sequence joins TRBV10-2 and TRBJ1-1, with D possibly being TRBD1 (5 bases). This CDR3 spans 13 amino acids. From germline, CDR1 is WSHSY and CDR2 SAAADI. V was clipped by 4 bases and J by 3 bases, with 9 bases between them. This chain's CDR3 is CASSAARDTEAFF. The CDR3 DNA sequence: TGCGCCAGCAGTGCCGCCAGGGACACTGAAGCTTTCTTT.